This TCR beta chain was captured in a study of CD8 T cells in Susac syndrome. Germline assignment: CDR1 SGDLS and CDR2 YYNGEE. This CDR3 spans 17 amino acids. The trim removed 3 bases at V and 3 bases at J, leaving 3 bases unmatched. Random-hexamer reverse transcription was applied to roughly 0.45 to 1 ug RNA. TCRdb itself ran the immunoSEQ multiplex PCR reads through MiXCR, one entry per CDR3 protein. The table shows some 22,000 distinct CDR3 sequences, with about 92% occurring only once. The receptor's source is a human donor in good health. What was sequenced was CD8+ T cells from PBMCs. The J gene is TRBJ2-2, the V gene TRBV9, with TRBD2 identical over 15 bases. The CDR3 DNA reads as TGTGCCAGCAGCGGGACTAGCGGGGGGGCCCACACCGGGGAGCTGTTTTTT. It translates to CASSGTSGGAHTGELFF.